This T cell receptor (beta chain) originates from a study of T cell clones after liver transplantation. For the study at large: In this trial, immunosuppression withdrawal was attempted within 2 years of liver transplant. Subjects received no induction therapy and standard immunosuppression until randomization at 12-24 months post-transplant.

TCRdb keeps only in-frame clones here, not all; method: immunoSEQ multiplex PCR. Of about 75,000 clones in the sample, 90% were seen once. Germline lookup yields CDR1 SNHLY and CDR2 FYNNEI. The J segment lost 6 bases and the V segment lost 5 bases, leaving 12 bases of the junction unmatched. The CDR3 runs 16 residues. The study, taken as a whole, reports: Conclusions were preliminary, with small, heterogeneous patient groups. Compared with third party-reactive sequences, donor-reactive ones declined more, independent of withdrawal success.

This clone was recorded a few times. What it recognizes is unknown. The TCR comes from a human donor who received a liver transplant. The rearrangement uses TRBV2 and TRBJ2-1, with 8 bases that match TRBD2. The sample was CD4+ T cells from blood, taken before liver transplant. CDR3 region: CASSPALAGPSNEQFF. CDR3 sequence (DNA): TGTGCCAGCAGTCCAGCTCTAGCGGGCCCCTCCAATGAGCAGTTCTTC.